This T cell receptor beta chain was identified during a study of shared clonotypes between healthy human individuals. Study conclusions and caveats: Around 5% was the fraction of naive CD4 clonotypes found shared across several donors.

CDR1 is SGHDT, CDR2 YYEEEE, per germline. V shed 4 bases and J shed 6 bases, with 20 bases lying between them. The CDR3 loop spans 16 amino acids. Positively selected for CCR7, the CD45RO-negative cells used as naive CD8 cells excluded terminally differentiated effector memory CD45RA+ cells. Deep-level settings were used for running the assay. Clones were read by immunoSEQ multiplex PCR, and TCRdb kept only the in-frame ones, dropping some. The repertoire has around 2,000,000 clones, approximately 95% of them found once; the top ten carry 0.9% to 1.5%. With respect to this clone: Its antigen is undetermined.

The chain uses TRBV5-6 and TRBJ2-1; possibly TRBD2 for D (7 bases). Specimen: naive CD8+ T cells sorted from blood. The source is a man aged 18 to 30 in good health. The DNA for the CDR3 is TGTGCCAGCAGCGGTGGAGGTGGGGGGGCCACCAATGAGCAGTTCTTC. It encodes CASSGGGGGATNEQFF.